The 22 T cell receptor beta chains given below trace back to one sample, sequenced in a study of cytomegalovirus exposure and HLA in healthy donors. TCRdb's table, derived via immunoSEQ multiplex PCR, lists solely in-frame clones and lacks some. The data show some 63,000 clones, about 90% seen once. The sample comprised PBMCs. These receptors originate from a woman aged 18-35 years in good health and CMV-seronegative.

CDR3 nucleotide sequence: TGTGCCAGCGTGTCAGGGGATGGAAACACCATATATTTT. Its translation is CASVSGDGNTIYF. The chain couples TRBV18 to TRBJ1-3, with D perhaps matching TRBD1 (6 bases). V dropped 8 bases and J dropped 3 bases, with 11 bases sitting between them. Germline CDR1 reads KGHSH; CDR2 reads LQKENI. There are 13 residues in the CDR3.

The V and J genes are TRBV7-6 and TRBJ2-1; TRBD1 aligns across 7 bases. Germline lookup yields CDR1 SGHVS and CDR2 FNYEAQ. The CDR3 is 11 amino acids. Trimming removed 5 bases from V and 9 bases from J; junction bases left unmatched: 1. CDR3 region: CASSTGVEQFF. CDR3 nucleotides: TGTGCCAGCAGCACAGGGGTTGAGCAGTTCTTC.

The chain employs TRBV5-1 and TRBJ1-2, with TRBD1 as a possible D gene (6 bases). Germline lookup yields CDR1 SGHRS and CDR2 YFSETQ. The V gene lost 4 bases and the J gene lost 6 bases, with 16 bases spanning the gap. This CDR3 comprises 14 residues. The CDR3 DNA reads as TGCGCCAGCAGCCCGGGACACTCAACGGATGGCTACACCTTC. Amino acid sequence: CASSPGHSTDGYTF.

The rearrangement joins TRBV12-5 to TRBJ1-6; 7 bases are shared with TRBD1. Germline values: CDR1 LGHNT, CDR2 FRNRAP. The CDR3 length is 16 residues. V shed 6 bases, J shed 7 bases, and the junction held 12 bases outside the gene matches. The CDR3 sequence: CASGPPARQGNSPLHF. The CDR3 region has the DNA TGTGCTAGTGGCCCCCCCGCCCGACAGGGCAATTCACCCCTCCACTTT.

The rearrangement links TRBV5-1 to TRBJ2-6, with 8 bases identical to TRBD1. CDR3 length equals 19 residues. With V trimmed by 7 bases and J by 2 bases, 17 bases remained unmatched. The germline V gene encodes CDR1 SGHRS and CDR2 YFSETQ. Here the CDR3 DNA reads TGCGCCAGCGCGATAAATCTCCAGGGGGCGGATACTGGGGCCAACGTCCTGACTTTC. This encodes CASAINLQGADTGANVLTF.

Only one count was recorded for this clone. The chain uses TRBV27 and TRBJ2-7, with TRBD2 matching over 12 bases. CDR1 and CDR2 from the germline V gene are MNHEY and SMNVEV (reference sequence). The CDR3 spans 14 residues. V lost 9 bases to trimming and J lost 10 bases; unmatched junction nucleotides: 13. The CDR3 region is CASSRTSGTVVQYF. CDR3 bases: TGTGCCAGTTCACGGACTAGCGGGACGGTGGTCCAGTACTTC.

The chain employs TRBV19 and TRBJ2-1, with TRBD1 identical over 7 bases. Germline lookup yields CDR1 LNHDA and CDR2 SQIVND (reference sequence). V gave up 5 bases and J gave up 2 bases; unmatched junction bases: 3. The CDR3 is 14 amino acids. The CDR3 DNA follows: TGTGCCAGTAGTCTAAGGGGGCCCTACAATGAGCAGTTCTTC. Protein sequence: CASSLRGPYNEQFF.

V gene TRBV4-2 combines with J gene TRBJ2-5; D is possibly TRBD2 (6 bases). V was clipped by 4 bases and J by 3 bases, with 18 bases between them. This CDR3 is built from 16 residues. The V gene's germline CDR1 is LGHNA and CDR2 YNFKEQ. The CDR3 sequence is CASSPLGGRGEETQYF. Written as DNA, the CDR3 is TGTGCCAGCAGCCCCCTCGGTGGGCGGGGCGAAGAGACCCAGTACTTC.

The rearrangement uses TRBV11-2 and TRBJ2-2; 7 nucleotides agree with TRBD2. V lost 1 base to trimming and J lost 5 bases; unmatched junction nucleotides: 1. Germline V gives CDR1 SGHAT, CDR2 FQNNGV. CDR3 length equals 14 residues. CDR3 sequence: CASSLARGTGELFF. CDR3 coding DNA: TGTGCCAGCAGCTTAGCGCGGGGGACCGGGGAGCTGTTTTTT. The full variable domain, with the rest looked up from reference TRBV11-2 and TRBJ2-2, is EAGVAQSPRYKIIEKRQSVAFWCNPISGHATLYWYQQILGQGPKLLIQFQNNGVVDDSQLPKDRFSAERLKGVDSTLKIQPAKLEDSAVYLCASSLARGTGELFFGEGSRLTVL.

The chain recombines TRBV4-1 with TRBJ2-6; 8 bases fit TRBD1. The CDR3 loop spans 16 amino acids. Germline trimming cut 1 base from V and 1 base from J; bases unmatched to any gene: 0. Germline CDR1 is MGHRA and CDR2 is YSYEKL. The CDR3 region is CASSQGQGSGANVLTF. CDR3 coding DNA: TGCGCCAGCAGCCAAGGACAGGGGTCTGGGGCCAACGTCCTGACTTTC.

This clone was picked up one time. The rearrangement joins TRBV25-1 to TRBJ2-5; D is perhaps TRBD1 (5 bases). CDR3 size: 15 residues. V lost 1 base and J 2 bases, leaving 11 bases between the germline ends. Per germline, CDR1 MGHDK and CDR2 SYGVNS. This CDR3 reads CASSESGHFQETQYF. CDR3 DNA: TGTGCCAGCAGTGAATCCGGACACTTTCAAGAGACCCAGTACTTC.

The V call is TRBV6-5, the J call TRBJ1-5; D gene unclear. Between the trimmed V and J ends, which lost 0 bases and 5 bases, there was a span of 11 bases. This CDR3 is built from 15 residues. Per the germline V gene, CDR1 is MNHEY and CDR2 is SVGAGI. CDR3 in amino acids: CASSYSGANYQPQHF. The CDR3 DNA sequence: TGTGCCAGCAGTTACTCGGGCGCGAACTATCAGCCCCAGCATTTT.

V usage is TRBV19 and J usage is TRBJ2-3, with 10 bases fitting TRBD2. This CDR3 is 16 amino acids long. The junction had 6 bases not matched to a gene; V was cut back by 2 bases and J by 4 bases. CDR1 LNHDA and CDR2 SQIVND come from the germline V gene (reference sequence). CDR3 nucleotides: TGTGCCAGTAGTATATCAGAGCGGGGGGGCTCAGATACGCAGTATTTT. Its translation is CASSISERGGSDTQYF.

The rearrangement uses TRBV6-1 and TRBJ1-2; perhaps TRBD1 as D (5 bases). The V gene lost 4 bases and the J gene lost 4 bases, with 13 bases spanning the gap. This CDR3 comprises 14 residues. Germline V gene sequence: CDR1 MNHNS, CDR2 SASEGT. For the CDR3, the DNA is TGTGCCAGCAGTGCCGGAATCGGGGGCTATGGCTACACCTTC. Protein product: CASSAGIGGYGYTF.

This rearrangement joins TRBV21-1 to TRBJ1-2; the table's D call TRBD1 went unverified against the DNA. TRBV21-1 is deemed a pseudogene. The CDR3 runs to 14 residues. The CDR3 loop is CASSKGQKNYGYTF. Written as DNA, the CDR3 is TGTGCCAGCAGCAAAGGACAAAAGAACTATGGCTACACCTTC.

The V and J genes are TRBV25-1 and TRBJ1-2; TRBD1 aligns across 8 bases. Germline CDR1 MGHDK, CDR2 SYGVNS. V lost 4 bases and J lost 4; bases outside the gene matches: 5. CDR3 size: 14 residues. The CDR3 coding sequence is TGTGCCAGCAGTGCCGCGGGACAGGCCTATGGCTACACCTTC. This encodes CASSAAGQAYGYTF.

The genes are TRBV9 and TRBJ1-1, with D perhaps TRBD1 (5 bases). CDR3 length: 14 residues. Germline values: CDR1 SGDLS, CDR2 YYNGEE. V shed 4 bases and J shed 3 bases, with 13 bases lying between them. CDR3 loop: CASSRVGGYTEAFF. CDR3 in DNA: TGTGCCAGCAGCCGGGTTGGGGGGTACACTGAAGCTTTCTTT.

The chain recombines TRBV18 with TRBJ2-5, with 10 bases lining up with TRBD2. The germline CDR1 and CDR2 sequences are KGHSH and LQKENI. There are 17 residues in the CDR3. J gave up 1 base and V 7 bases, and 12 bases lay outside the gene matches. The CDR3 loop is CASYPASGSRGQETQYF. Here the CDR3 DNA reads TGTGCCAGCTACCCGGCTAGCGGGAGTCGGGGCCAAGAGACCCAGTACTTC.

The chain carries TRBV23-1 and TRBJ1-2, with 7 bases matching TRBD1. TRBV23-1 is an ORF, with its function uncertain. Losses at the gene ends were 2 bases for V and 3 bases for J; bases not matched to a gene: 0. This CDR3 has 13 amino acids. The CDR3 nucleotides read TGCGCCAGCAGTCAAGGGACAGACTATGGCTACACCTTC. It specifies CASSQGTDYGYTF.

The chain is built from TRBV4-1 and TRBJ1-4; TRBD1 matches 11 bases. In germline, CDR1 is MGHRA, CDR2 YSYEKL. This CDR3 has 16 amino acids. The V and J ends lost 1 base and 8 bases, in that order; junction bases with no gene match: 6. CDR3 in amino acids: CASSQADRGRREKLFF. The CDR3 DNA is TGCGCCAGCAGCCAAGCGGACAGGGGGCGGCGGGAAAAACTGTTTTTT.

This clone has only one observation. The chain is built from TRBV5-8 and TRBJ1-1; weak D call: TRBD1 (6 bases). CDR1 SGHTS and CDR2 YDEGEE come from the germline V gene. V lost 9 bases to trimming and J lost 8 bases, with 23 bases between them. The CDR3 runs to 14 residues. The CDR3 loop is CATEGGPSRLEAFF. The CDR3 region has the DNA TGTGCCACCGAGGGGGGGCCGAGTAGGTTGGAAGCTTTCTTT.

Only a few counts were recorded for this clone. This chain joins TRBV5-4 and TRBJ1-6, with TRBD1 matching 11 bases. The germline CDR1 and CDR2 sequences are SGHNT and YYREEE (reference sequence). The CDR3 is made up of 17 amino acids. The trim removed 4 bases at V and 1 base at J, leaving 4 bases unmatched. The CDR3 nucleotides are TGTGCCAGCAGCGCCGGGACAGGGGGTTCCTATAATTCACCCCTCCACTTT. Translated: CASSAGTGGSYNSPLHF.